The 24 T cell receptor beta chains below come from one sample, sequenced in a study of chemoradiotherapy in HPV16-positive cancers. Profiled with immunoSEQ multiplex PCR; TCRdb holds only in-frame clones, not every one. The repertoire holds roughly 28,000 clones, with roughly nine tenths as singletons. Sequenced material: blood, taken from a patient who underwent chemoradiotherapy. These receptor sequences come from a human donor with HPV-associated anogenital cancer.

The chain combines TRBV15 with TRBJ2-1, with D possibly being TRBD1 or TRBD2 (6 bases each). The germline V gene encodes CDR1 LNHNV and CDR2 YYDKDF (reference sequence). The length of the CDR3 is 14 residues. Trimming took off 1 base at V and 9 bases at J, with 13 bases between the two ends. For the CDR3, the DNA is TGTGCCACCAGCAGAGTTGGCAGGGGAGGTGAGCAGTTCTTC. The encoded protein is CATSRVGRGGEQFF.

This clone was recorded once. V gene TRBV30 combines with J gene TRBJ2-5; 8 bases fit TRBD2. J gave up 3 bases and V 2 bases, and 5 bases lay outside the gene matches. This CDR3 region has 14 residues. Germline V lookup: CDR1 GTSNPN, CDR2 SVGIG (reference sequence). The CDR3 reads CAWSTKAGEETQYF. The CDR3 DNA sequence: TGTGCCTGGAGTACTAAAGCGGGAGAAGAGACCCAGTACTTC.

This clone was counted between two and nine times. This sequence joins TRBV18 and TRBJ2-7, with D perhaps TRBD1 (5 bases). The V end was cut by 6 bases, the J end by 2 bases, with 14 bases between. Germline CDR1 KGHSH, CDR2 LQKENI. The length of the CDR3 is 14 residues. CDR3 residues: CASSITGGAYEQYF. In DNA, the CDR3 is TGTGCCAGCTCTATCACAGGTGGCGCCTACGAGCAGTACTTC.

This clone is labeled as medium-sized. The CDR3 region has the DNA TGCGCCAGCAGCCAAGACTCAGGAGGATACACTGAAGCTTTCTTT. Translated: CASSQDSGGYTEAFF. The J gene is TRBJ1-1, the V gene TRBV4-1; no clear D. The CDR3 runs to 15 residues. CDR1 is MGHRA, CDR2 YSYEKL, per germline. V lost 0 bases, J lost 3 bases, and 11 bases lay in between.

This chain links TRBV5-1 with TRBJ1-1; TRBD1 might be the D (5 bases). CDR1 and CDR2 from the germline V gene are SGHRS and YFSETQ. V was clipped by 2 bases and J by 4 bases, with 12 bases between them. This CDR3 contains 14 residues. The CDR3 loop reads CASSLTGHTTEAFF. The CDR3 coding sequence is TGCGCCAGCAGCTTAACGGGGCATACCACTGAAGCTTTCTTT.

The chain is built from TRBV7-2 and TRBJ1-2; D not resolved. The germline V gene has CDR1 SGHTA and CDR2 FQGNSA. V lost 1 base, J lost 6 bases, and 15 bases lay in between. The CDR3 is 15 residues long. The CDR3 loop is CASSLGAVRSDGYTF. For the CDR3, the DNA is TGTGCCAGCAGCTTAGGGGCAGTGAGGTCGGATGGCTACACCTTC.

The chain carries TRBV7-3 and TRBJ1-1; no firm D call. This CDR3 has 13 amino acids. Germline values: CDR1 SGHTA, CDR2 FQGTGA. With 4 bases removed from V and 4 bases from J, the gap between germline ends came to 10 bases. CDR3 in amino acids: CASSSLAGTEAFF. CDR3 DNA: TGTGCCAGCAGCTCCCTCGCGGGCACTGAAGCTTTCTTT. The full variable domain, in which reference TRBV7-3 and TRBJ1-1 provide the parts outside the CDR3, is GAGVSQTPSNKVTEKGKYVELRCDPISGHTALYWYRQSLGQGPEFLIYFQGTGAADDSGLPNDRFFAVRPEGSVSTLKIQRTERGDSAVYLCASSSLAGTEAFFGQGTRLTVV.

The chain joins TRBV6-5 to TRBJ2-7; no clear D. The CDR3 contains 12 residues. The V gene lost 4 bases and the J gene lost 5 bases, with 9 bases spanning the gap. Germline loops: CDR1 MNHEY, CDR2 SVGAGI. This CDR3 is CASSWAGDEQYF. CDR3 in DNA: TGTGCCAGCAGTTGGGCCGGCGACGAGCAGTACTTC.

V and J are TRBV5-1 and TRBJ2-4; TRBD2 aligns across 7 bases. Germline V gene lookup returns CDR1 SGHRS and CDR2 YFSETQ. The CDR3 length is 13 residues. Trimming took 4 bases from V and 7 from J; bases not matched to a gene: 5. CDR3: CASSPGGVNIQYF. The DNA for the CDR3 is TGCGCCAGCAGCCCGGGGGGAGTGAACATTCAGTACTTC.

CDR3 in DNA: TGTGCCATCAGTGAGTCGAATCAAGAGACCCAGTACTTC. Protein product: CAISESNQETQYF. The chain has TRBV10-3 and TRBJ2-5; D unresolved. The germline gives CDR1 ENHRY, CDR2 SYGVKD. Trimming shortened V by 0 bases and J by 2 bases, and 4 bases separated the two germline ends. The length of the CDR3 is 13 residues.

V is TRBV4-3 and J is TRBJ1-1, with D maybe TRBD1 (6 bases). The V gene's germline CDR1 is LGHNA and CDR2 YSLEER. Trimming shortened V by 4 bases and J by 3 bases, and 12 bases separated the two germline ends. The CDR3 is made up of 14 amino acids. CDR3 in amino acids: CASSRNRVDTEAFF. In DNA form, the CDR3 reads TGCGCCAGCAGCCGCAACAGGGTGGACACTGAAGCTTTCTTT.

Written as DNA, the CDR3 is TGTGCCAGCAGCCCCACCGGACAGCCCTATGGCTACACCTTC. Amino acids: CASSPTGQPYGYTF. The chain links TRBV7-2 to TRBJ1-2; the D gene is possibly TRBD1 (6 bases). Germline CDR1 SGHTA, CDR2 FQGNSA. The CDR3 spans 14 residues. V dropped 5 bases and J dropped 4 bases, with 14 bases sitting between them.

J is TRBJ2-3 and V is TRBV6-1; possibly TRBD1 for D (6 bases). The ends were cut back, 4 bases at V and 2 bases at J, with 16 bases in the middle. Per germline, CDR1 MNHNS and CDR2 SASEGT. The CDR3 has 16 residues. This CDR3 reads CASSGAPQGYTDTQYF. Written as DNA, the CDR3 is TGTGCCAGCAGTGGGGCCCCACAGGGTTACACAGATACGCAGTATTTT.

For the CDR3, the DNA is TGTGCCAGCAGCTACGTTCGGGGTACGGACGAGCAGTACTTC. It specifies CASSYVRGTDEQYF. The chain joins TRBV5-5 to TRBJ2-7, with D possibly TRBD2 on 5 matching bases. The CDR3 runs 14 residues. CDR1 is SGHKS and CDR2 is YYEKEE in the germline V gene (reference sequence). The ends were cut back, 3 bases at V and 5 bases at J, with 15 bases in the middle.

The V gene is TRBV6-5, the J gene TRBJ2-5; 11 bases line up with TRBD1. J gave up 5 bases and V 6 bases, and 8 bases lay outside the gene matches. The CDR3 contains 15 residues. From germline, CDR1 is MNHEY and CDR2 SVGAGI. CDR3 protein: CASRSTGQGGETQYF. The CDR3 DNA reads TGTGCCAGCAGATCGACGGGACAGGGGGGTGAGACCCAGTACTTC.

This rearrangement joins TRBV10-3 to TRBJ2-4; 9 bases agree with TRBD1. Trimming cost V 0 bases and J 7 bases; bases outside gene matches: 7. Germline loops: CDR1 ENHRY, CDR2 SYGVKD. The CDR3 totals 16 residues. The CDR3 DNA reads as TGTGCCATCAGTGAGTCAGGACAGGGGTCCGCGAACATTCAGTACTTC. Its translation: CAISESGQGSANIQYF.

The chain is built from TRBV5-6 and TRBJ1-2, with no clear D. Trimming stripped 0 bases from V and 4 bases from J, with 13 bases between. The length of the CDR3 is 15 residues. Per the germline V gene, CDR1 is SGHDT and CDR2 is YYEEEE. The CDR3 protein is CASSLDRGNPYGYTF. Written as DNA, the CDR3 is TGTGCCAGCAGCTTGGACCGGGGAAACCCCTATGGCTACACCTTC.

This clone was seen a single time. The chain couples TRBV5-1 to TRBJ2-5; tentatively, D is TRBD2 (6 bases). The germline CDR1 and CDR2 sequences are SGHRS and YFSETQ. The germline V and J ends were trimmed by 2 bases and 5 bases, with 16 bases remaining between them. CDR3 size: 15 residues. The CDR3 spells CASSFLDGAGETQYF. CDR3 sequence (DNA): TGCGCCAGCAGCTTCTTGGACGGGGCGGGGGAGACCCAGTACTTC.

The chain employs TRBV10-3 and TRBJ2-7; 10 positions agree with TRBD2. This CDR3 comprises 13 residues. Germline trimming cut 6 bases from V and 3 bases from J; bases unmatched to any gene: 2. Germline CDR1 reads ENHRY; CDR2 reads SYGVKD. CDR3 sequence: CAIRASGSYEQYF. CDR3 nucleotide sequence: TGTGCCATCAGGGCTAGCGGGAGCTACGAGCAGTACTTC.

The rearrangement joins TRBV9 to TRBJ2-7; 8 bases map to TRBD1. With 0 bases clipped from V and 0 bases from J, the junction kept 2 bases outside the gene matches. Per germline, CDR1 SGDLS and CDR2 YYNGEE. The CDR3 spans 15 residues. This chain's CDR3 is CASSVGQGFSYEQYF. CDR3 bases: TGTGCCAGCAGCGTAGGACAGGGGTTCTCCTACGAGCAGTACTTC.

About this clone itself: The junction departs from the called germline gene at one end, perhaps through a read error. Other DNA sequences in this sample translate to the same CDR3. The CDR3, as DNA: TGCGCCAGCAGCTTAGACAAGGCGTTCGCGAACACCGGGGAGCTGTTTTTT. It codes for CASSLDKAFANTGELFF. The rearrangement links TRBV7-2 to TRBJ2-2; no clear D gene. CDR3 length equals 17 residues. Germline V gene sequence: CDR1 SGHTA, CDR2 FQGNSA.

The chain carries TRBV5-4 and TRBJ2-1; 9 bases are shared with TRBD2. J gave up 4 bases and V 4 bases, and 9 bases lay outside the gene matches. Germline CDR1 and CDR2: SGHNT and YYREEE (reference sequence). This CDR3 region has 16 residues. The CDR3, as DNA: TGTGCCAGCAGCCCCCCGACTAGCGGAGCTTACAATGAGCAGTTCTTC. It encodes CASSPPTSGAYNEQFF.

The J gene is TRBJ1-6, the V gene TRBV5-8; 8 nucleotides match TRBD1. The CDR3 totals 15 residues. Germline trimming cut 6 bases from V and 6 bases from J; bases unmatched to any gene: 8. The germline CDR1 and CDR2 sequences are SGHTS and YDEGEE. The CDR3 is CASTLEDRANSPLHF. CDR3 nucleotides: TGTGCCAGCACCCTGGAGGACAGGGCTAATTCACCCCTCCACTTT. Full variable domain (missing parts from reference TRBV5-8 and TRBJ1-6): EAGVTQSPTHLIKTRGQQATLRCSPISGHTSVYWYQQALGLGLQFLLWYDEGEERNRGNFPPRFSGRQFPNYSSELNVNALELEDSALYLCASTLEDRANSPLHFGNGTRLTVT.

The chain is built from TRBV7-2 and TRBJ1-3, with D uncertain. Trimming took 5 bases from V and 6 from J, leaving 11 bases between them. CDR1 and CDR2 (germline): SGHTA, FQGNSA. The CDR3 is 13 residues long. The CDR3 here is CASSPGVENTIYF. The CDR3 nucleotides read TGTGCCAGCAGCCCCGGGGTAGAAAACACCATATATTTT. Full variable domain (missing parts from reference TRBV7-2 and TRBJ1-3): GAGVSQSPSNKVTEKGKDVELRCDPISGHTALYWYRQSLGQGLEFLIYFQGNSAPDKSGLPSDRFSAERTGGSVSTLTIQRTQQEDSAVYLCASSPGVENTIYFGEGSWLTVV.